These T cell receptor beta chains were read from a single sample in a study of blood T cells in healthy people across ages. TCRdb used MiXCR to reprocess the 5' RACE reads, holding one entry per CDR3 protein. The table includes 1.5 million to 2 million distinct CDR3 sequences, 28% detected once. The sequencing sample was made of blood. These receptors came from a woman under 40 in good health. Each CDR3 is given with its conserved first and last residue. The D gene is left open where the match is weak. Rows may omit the clone size; those that give it use once, few, many or a size class.

v_gene: TRBV20-1; d_gene: .; j_gene: TRBJ2-1; abundance: many; CDR3nt: TGCAGTGCTAGGGCTCCGGGGGTCTCCTACAATGAGCAGTTCTTC; CDR3aa: CSARAPGVSYNEQFF
v_gene: TRBV19; d_gene: .; j_gene: TRBJ1-2; abundance: .; CDR3nt: TGTGCCAGTAGTCCCGAGGAGCGGCCCTATGGCTACACCTTC; CDR3aa: CASSPEERPYGYTF
v_gene: TRBV27; d_gene: TRBD2; j_gene: TRBJ2-7; abundance: once; CDR3nt: TGTGCCAGCAGTTTGGGGGGGTATTACTACGAGCAGTACTTC; CDR3aa: CASSLGGYYYEQYF
v_gene: TRBV29-1; d_gene: .; j_gene: TRBJ2-1; abundance: many; CDR3nt: TGCAGCGGAGGCAGGGACAATGAGCAGTTCTTC; CDR3aa: CSGGRDNEQFF
v_gene: TRBV5-1; d_gene: TRBD1; j_gene: TRBJ2-7; abundance: .; CDR3nt: TGCGCCAGCAGCAGCGGGACAGGGATAACCTACGAGCAGTACTTC; CDR3aa: CASSSGTGITYEQYF
v_gene: TRBV7-2; d_gene: TRBD2; j_gene: TRBJ2-7; abundance: .; CDR3nt: TGTGTCAGCAGCCCTCAAACAGCGGGATACTACGAGCAGTACTTC; CDR3aa: CVSSPQTAGYYEQYF
v_gene: TRBV7-9; d_gene: .; j_gene: TRBJ2-5; abundance: few; CDR3nt: TGTGCCAGCAGCTTAAAATATTTCGGCCAAGAGACCCAGTACTTC; CDR3aa: CASSLKYFGQETQYF
v_gene: TRBV2; d_gene: .; j_gene: TRBJ1-2; abundance: .; CDR3nt: TGTGCCAGCAGCCAACTTAATTCCGTTAACTATGGCTACACCTTC; CDR3aa: CASSQLNSVNYGYTF
v_gene: TRBV20-1; d_gene: .; j_gene: TRBJ2-3; abundance: .; CDR3nt: TGCAGTGCTCAGATTGCCGGGCAGCTCACAGATACGCAGTATTTT; CDR3aa: CSAQIAGQLTDTQYF
v_gene: TRBV5-1; d_gene: .; j_gene: TRBJ1-4; abundance: .; CDR3nt: TGCGCCAGCAGCACCGGACGGAGGACAACTAATGAAAAACTGTTTTTT; CDR3aa: CASSTGRRTTNEKLFF
v_gene: TRBV2; d_gene: .; j_gene: TRBJ1-6; abundance: few; CDR3nt: TGTGCCAGCACCAACGGCGGGTACTCCTATAATTCACCCCTCCACTTT; CDR3aa: CASTNGGYSYNSPLHF
v_gene: TRBV13; d_gene: .; j_gene: TRBJ2-3; abundance: .; CDR3nt: TGTGCCAGCAGCTTTTTTGGCTTACTTCGCACAGATACGCAGTATTTT; CDR3aa: CASSFFGLLRTDTQYF
v_gene: TRBV7-2; d_gene: .; j_gene: TRBJ1-2; abundance: .; CDR3nt: TGTGCCAGCAGCTCAGCCCCAGGGCTCAACTATGGCTACACCTTC; CDR3aa: CASSSAPGLNYGYTF
v_gene: TRBV5-1; d_gene: .; j_gene: TRBJ1-1; abundance: many; CDR3nt: TGCGCCAGCAGACAGGGCTCCGAAGCTTTCTTT; CDR3aa: CASRQGSEAFF
v_gene: TRBV5-1; d_gene: TRBD1; j_gene: TRBJ2-7; abundance: .; CDR3nt: TGCGCCAGCAGCTTTGGGACAGACGAGCAGTACTTC; CDR3aa: CASSFGTDEQYF
v_gene: TRBV5-6; d_gene: TRBD1; j_gene: TRBJ1-5; abundance: few; CDR3nt: TGTGCCAGCAGCTTGGTGACAGGGGGCGCAGGCAATCAGCCCCAGCATTTT; CDR3aa: CASSLVTGGAGNQPQHF